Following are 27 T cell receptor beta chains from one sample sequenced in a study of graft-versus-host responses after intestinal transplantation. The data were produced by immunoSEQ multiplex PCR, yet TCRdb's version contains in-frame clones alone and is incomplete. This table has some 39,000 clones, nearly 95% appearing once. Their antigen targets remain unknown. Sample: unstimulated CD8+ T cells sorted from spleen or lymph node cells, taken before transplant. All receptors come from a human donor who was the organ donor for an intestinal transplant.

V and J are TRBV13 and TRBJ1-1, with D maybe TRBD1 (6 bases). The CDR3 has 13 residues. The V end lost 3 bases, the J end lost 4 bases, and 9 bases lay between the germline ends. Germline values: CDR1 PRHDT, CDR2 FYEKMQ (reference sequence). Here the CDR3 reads CASSFYRATEAFF. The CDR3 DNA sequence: TGTGCCAGCAGCTTCTACAGGGCCACTGAAGCTTTCTTT.

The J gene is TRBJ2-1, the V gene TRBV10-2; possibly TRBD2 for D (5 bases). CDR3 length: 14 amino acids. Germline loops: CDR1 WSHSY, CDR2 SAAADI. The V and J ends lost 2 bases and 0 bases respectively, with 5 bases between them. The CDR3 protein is CASSETSSYNEQFF. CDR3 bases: TGCGCCAGCAGTGAGACTAGCTCCTACAATGAGCAGTTCTTC.

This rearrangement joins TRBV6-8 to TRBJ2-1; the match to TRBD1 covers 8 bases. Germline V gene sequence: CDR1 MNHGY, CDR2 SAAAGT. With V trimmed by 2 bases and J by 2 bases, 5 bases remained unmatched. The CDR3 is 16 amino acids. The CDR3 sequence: CASSYRSGGPYNEQFF. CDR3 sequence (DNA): TGTGCCAGCAGTTACAGGTCAGGGGGCCCCTACAATGAGCAGTTCTTC.

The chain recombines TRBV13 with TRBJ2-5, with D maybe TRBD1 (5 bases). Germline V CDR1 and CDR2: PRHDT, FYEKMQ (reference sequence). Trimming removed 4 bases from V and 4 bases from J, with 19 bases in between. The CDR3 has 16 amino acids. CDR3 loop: CASSSRSSLRGETQYF. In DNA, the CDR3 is TGTGCCAGCAGCTCCCGTTCTTCCTTAAGGGGAGAGACCCAGTACTTC.

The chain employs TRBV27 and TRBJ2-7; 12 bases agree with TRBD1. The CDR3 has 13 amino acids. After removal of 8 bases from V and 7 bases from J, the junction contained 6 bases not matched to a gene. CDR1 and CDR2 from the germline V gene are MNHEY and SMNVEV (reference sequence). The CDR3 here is CASVGQGAGEQYF. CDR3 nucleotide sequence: TGTGCCAGCGTGGGACAGGGGGCGGGGGAGCAGTACTTC.

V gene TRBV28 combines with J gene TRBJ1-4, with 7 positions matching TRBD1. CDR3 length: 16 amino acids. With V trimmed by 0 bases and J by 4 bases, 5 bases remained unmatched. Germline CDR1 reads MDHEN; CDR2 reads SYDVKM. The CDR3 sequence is CASSLWTGMGNEKLFF. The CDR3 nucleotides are TGTGCCAGCAGTTTATGGACAGGGATGGGTAATGAAAAACTGTTTTTT.

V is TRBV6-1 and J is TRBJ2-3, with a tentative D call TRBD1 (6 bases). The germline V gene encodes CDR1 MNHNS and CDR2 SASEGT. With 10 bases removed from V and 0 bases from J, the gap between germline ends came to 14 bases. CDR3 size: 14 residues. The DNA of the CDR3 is TGTGCCATACAGGGATTTGCTAGCACAGATACGCAGTATTTT. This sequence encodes CAIQGFASTDTQYF.

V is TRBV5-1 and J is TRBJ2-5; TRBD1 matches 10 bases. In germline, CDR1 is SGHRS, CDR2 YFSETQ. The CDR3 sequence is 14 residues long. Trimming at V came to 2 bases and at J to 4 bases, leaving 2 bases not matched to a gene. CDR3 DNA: TGCGCCAGCAGCTTTGGACAGGGGGGAGAGACCCAGTACTTC. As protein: CASSFGQGGETQYF.

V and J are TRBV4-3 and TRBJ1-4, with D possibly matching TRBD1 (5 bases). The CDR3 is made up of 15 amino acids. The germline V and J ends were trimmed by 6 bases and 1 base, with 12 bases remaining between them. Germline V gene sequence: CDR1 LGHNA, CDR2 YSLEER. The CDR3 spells CASSPTGLTNEKLFF. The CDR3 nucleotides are TGCGCCAGCAGTCCTACGGGACTAACTAATGAAAAACTGTTTTTT.

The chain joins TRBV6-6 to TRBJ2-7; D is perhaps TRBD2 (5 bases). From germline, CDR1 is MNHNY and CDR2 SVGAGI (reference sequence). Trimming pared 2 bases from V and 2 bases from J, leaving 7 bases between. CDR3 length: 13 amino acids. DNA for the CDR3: TGTGCCAGCAGTTACAAACTAGCCTACGAGCAGTACTTC. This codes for CASSYKLAYEQYF.

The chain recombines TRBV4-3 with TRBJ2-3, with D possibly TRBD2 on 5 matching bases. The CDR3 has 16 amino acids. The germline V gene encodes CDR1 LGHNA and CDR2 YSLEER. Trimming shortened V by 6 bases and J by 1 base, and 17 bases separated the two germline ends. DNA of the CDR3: TGCGCCAGCAGTCACCTCCGGGGAGAGCGCACAGATACGCAGTATTTT. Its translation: CASSHLRGERTDTQYF.

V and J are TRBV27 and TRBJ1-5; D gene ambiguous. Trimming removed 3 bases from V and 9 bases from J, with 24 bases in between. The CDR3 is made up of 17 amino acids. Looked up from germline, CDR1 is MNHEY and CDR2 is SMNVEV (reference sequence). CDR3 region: CASSFSPPGSTRRPQHF. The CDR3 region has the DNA TGTGCCAGCAGTTTCTCACCGCCGGGCTCCACTCGAAGGCCCCAGCATTTT.

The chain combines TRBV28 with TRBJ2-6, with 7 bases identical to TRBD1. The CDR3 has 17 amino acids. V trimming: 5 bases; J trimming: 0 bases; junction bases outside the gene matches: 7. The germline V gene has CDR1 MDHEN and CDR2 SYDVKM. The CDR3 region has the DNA TGTGCCAGCAGTATCCGGGACAGTGGCTCTGGGGCCAACGTCCTGACTTTC. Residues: CASSIRDSGSGANVLTF.

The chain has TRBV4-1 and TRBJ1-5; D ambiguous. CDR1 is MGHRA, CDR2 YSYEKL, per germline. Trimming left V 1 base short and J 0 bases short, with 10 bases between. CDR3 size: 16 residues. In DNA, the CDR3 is TGCGCCAGCAGCCAAGGTGTGTTGACTAGCAATCAGCCCCAGCATTTT. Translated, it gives CASSQGVLTSNQPQHF.

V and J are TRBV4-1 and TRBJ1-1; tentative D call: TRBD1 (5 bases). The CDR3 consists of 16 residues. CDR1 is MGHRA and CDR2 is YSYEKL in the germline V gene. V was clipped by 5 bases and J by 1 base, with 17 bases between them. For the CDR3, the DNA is TGCGCCAGCAGCTCCGCCCTGGCAGGGAAGAACACTGAAGCTTTCTTT. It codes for CASSSALAGKNTEAFF.

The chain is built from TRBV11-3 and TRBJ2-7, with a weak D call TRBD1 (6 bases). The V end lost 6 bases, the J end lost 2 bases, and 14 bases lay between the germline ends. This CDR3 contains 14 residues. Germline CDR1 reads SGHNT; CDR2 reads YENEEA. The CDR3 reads CASRHRDTPYEQYF. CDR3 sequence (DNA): TGTGCCAGCAGGCACCGGGACACACCCTACGAGCAGTACTTC.

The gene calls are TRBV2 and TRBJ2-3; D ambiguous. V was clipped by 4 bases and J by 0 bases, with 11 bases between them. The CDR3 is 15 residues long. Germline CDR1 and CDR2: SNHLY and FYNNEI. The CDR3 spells CASSVGGSSTDTQYF. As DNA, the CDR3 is TGTGCCAGCAGTGTCGGCGGAAGTAGCACAGATACGCAGTATTTT.

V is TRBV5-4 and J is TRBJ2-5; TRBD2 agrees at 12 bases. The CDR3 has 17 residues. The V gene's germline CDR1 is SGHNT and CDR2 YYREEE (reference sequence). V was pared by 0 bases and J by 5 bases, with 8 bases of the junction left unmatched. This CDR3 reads CASSLVASGGVEETQYF. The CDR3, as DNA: TGTGCCAGCAGCTTGGTGGCTAGCGGGGGGGTCGAGGAGACCCAGTACTTC.

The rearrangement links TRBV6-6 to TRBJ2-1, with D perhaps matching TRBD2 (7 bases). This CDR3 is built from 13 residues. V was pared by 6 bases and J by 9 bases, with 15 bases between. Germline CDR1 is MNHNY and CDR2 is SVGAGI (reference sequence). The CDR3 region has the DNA TGTGCCAGCAGCCGGACGGGGGGCGGTGAGCAGTTCTTC. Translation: CASSRTGGGEQFF.

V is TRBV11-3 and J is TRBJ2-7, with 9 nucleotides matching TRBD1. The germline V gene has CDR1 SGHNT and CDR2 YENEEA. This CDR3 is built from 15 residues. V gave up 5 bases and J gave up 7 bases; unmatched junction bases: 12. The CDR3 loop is CASSQWDREAGEQYF. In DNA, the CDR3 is TGTGCCAGCAGCCAATGGGACAGGGAGGCTGGTGAGCAGTACTTC. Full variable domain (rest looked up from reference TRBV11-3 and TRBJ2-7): EAGVVQSPRYKIIEKKQPVAFWCNPISGHNTLYWYLQNLGQGPELLIRYENEEAVDDSQLPKDRFSAERLKGVDSTLKIQPAELGDSAVYLCASSQWDREAGEQYFGPGTRLTVT.

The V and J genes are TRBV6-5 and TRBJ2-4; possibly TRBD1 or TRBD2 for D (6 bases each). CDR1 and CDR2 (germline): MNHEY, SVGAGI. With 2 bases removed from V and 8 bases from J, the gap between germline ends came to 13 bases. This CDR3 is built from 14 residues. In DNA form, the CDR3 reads TGTGCCAGCAGTTACCTCCCGGGGGCGGACATTCAGTACTTC. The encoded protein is CASSYLPGADIQYF.

CDR3 bases: TGTGCCAGTAGGACACACAATGAGCAGTTCTTC. Encoded protein: CASRTHNEQFF. The V call is TRBV19, the J call TRBJ2-1; D remains ambiguous. CDR3 length: 11 amino acids. Trimming took 6 bases from V and 5 from J, leaving 5 bases between them. CDR1 LNHDA and CDR2 SQIVND come from the germline V gene (reference sequence). The whole variable domain, remainder taken from reference TRBV19 and TRBJ2-1, is DGGITQSPKYLFRKEGQNVTLSCEQNLNHDAMYWYRQDPGQGLRLIYYSQIVNDFQKGDIAEGYSVSREKKESFPLTVTSAQKNPTAFYLCASRTHNEQFFGPGTRLTVL.

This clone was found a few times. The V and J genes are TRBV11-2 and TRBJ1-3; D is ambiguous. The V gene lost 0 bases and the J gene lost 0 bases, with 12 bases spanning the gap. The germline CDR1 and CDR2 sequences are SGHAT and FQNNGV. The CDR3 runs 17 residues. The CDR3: CASSLDQGLLSGNTIYF. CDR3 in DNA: TGTGCCAGCAGCTTAGACCAAGGGTTACTCTCTGGAAACACCATATATTTT.

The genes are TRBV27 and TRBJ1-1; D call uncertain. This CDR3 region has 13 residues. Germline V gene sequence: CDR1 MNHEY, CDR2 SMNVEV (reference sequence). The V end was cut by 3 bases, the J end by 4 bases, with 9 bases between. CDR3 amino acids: CASSFNGGTEAFF. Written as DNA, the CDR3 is TGTGCCAGCAGTTTCAACGGAGGCACTGAAGCTTTCTTT.

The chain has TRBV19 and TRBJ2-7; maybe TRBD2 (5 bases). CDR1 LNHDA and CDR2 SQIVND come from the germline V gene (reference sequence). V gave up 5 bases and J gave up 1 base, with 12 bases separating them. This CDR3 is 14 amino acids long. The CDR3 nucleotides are TGTGCCAGTAGTGAGGGTTATATTTCCTACGAGCAGTACTTC. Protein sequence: CASSEGYISYEQYF.

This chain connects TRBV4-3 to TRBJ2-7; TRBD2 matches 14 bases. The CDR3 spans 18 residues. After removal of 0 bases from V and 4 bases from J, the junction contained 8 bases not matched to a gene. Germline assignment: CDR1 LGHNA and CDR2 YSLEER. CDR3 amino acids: CASSQDLLGTSGGYEQYF. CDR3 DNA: TGCGCCAGCAGCCAAGATCTATTAGGGACTAGCGGGGGTTACGAGCAGTACTTC.

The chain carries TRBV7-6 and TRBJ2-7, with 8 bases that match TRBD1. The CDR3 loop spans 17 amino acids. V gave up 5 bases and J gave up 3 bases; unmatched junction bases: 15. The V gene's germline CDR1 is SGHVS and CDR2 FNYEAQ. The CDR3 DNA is TGTGCCAGCAGCACGCAACCCAGGGGGCAGGGATTCTACGAGCAGTACTTC. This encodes CASSTQPRGQGFYEQYF.